The 19 T cell receptor beta chains presented below share a single source sample, sequenced in a study of blood T cell repertoires in COVID-19. TCRdb's table, derived via immunoSEQ multiplex PCR, lists solely in-frame clones and lacks some. The top ten hold about 0.65% of the sample, which has 260,000 or so clones, roughly 90% seen once. Sample: peripheral blood. The receptors come from a human donor in a cohort sampled during active COVID-19.

Here the CDR3 reads CASSIQGLEAFF. CDR3 sequence (DNA): TGTGCCAGCAGTATACAGGGGTTGGAAGCTTTCTTT. The gene calls are TRBV12-3 or TRBV12-4 and TRBJ1-1, with 7 bases lining up with TRBD1. The CDR3 sequence is 12 residues long. The V gene end was trimmed by 5 bases and the J gene end by 8 bases; junction bases not matched to a gene: 5.

This clone was observed a handful of times. The gene calls are TRBV6-6 and TRBJ1-2, with no clear D. The CDR3 runs 13 residues. Germline V gene data show CDR1 as MNHNY and CDR2 as SVGAGI (reference sequence). Trimming cost V 2 bases and J 1 base, with 5 bases left between them. This CDR3 is CASSYGLNYGYTF. The CDR3 bases are TGTGCCAGCAGTTACGGGCTTAACTATGGCTACACCTTC.

The chain links TRBV9 to TRBJ1-5; 8 bases match TRBD1. CDR1 is SGDLS and CDR2 is YYNGEE in the germline V gene. V was pared by 0 bases and J by 6 bases, with 2 bases of the junction left unmatched. This CDR3 is built from 14 residues. The CDR3 reads CASSVAGGGQPQHF. Here the CDR3 DNA reads TGTGCCAGCAGCGTAGCAGGGGGCGGTCAGCCCCAGCATTTT. Filled out from reference TRBV9 and TRBJ1-5, the complete variable domain reads DSGVTQTPKHLITATGQRVTLRCSPRSGDLSVYWYQQSLDQGLQFLIQYYNGEERAKGNILERFSAQQFPDLHSELNLSSLELGDSALYFCASSVAGGGQPQHFGDGTRLSIL.

This chain links TRBV29-1 with TRBJ2-3; 7 bases match TRBD2. The germline gives CDR1 SQVTM, CDR2 ANQGSEA. The CDR3 has 14 amino acids. CDR3 sequence (DNA): TGCACCCTAGCGGCAGGGTCTAGCACAGATACGCAGTATTTT. It encodes CTLAAGSSTDTQYF.

The V gene is TRBV5-1, the J gene TRBJ1-4; perhaps TRBD1 as D (5 bases). The germline CDR1 and CDR2 sequences are SGHRS and YFSETQ. V lost 4 bases, J lost 0 bases, and 10 bases lay in between. The CDR3 spans 15 residues. This chain's CDR3 is CASSPGGATNEKLFF. DNA of the CDR3: TGCGCCAGCAGCCCCGGGGGAGCAACTAATGAAAAACTGTTTTTT.

This chain connects TRBV12-3 or TRBV12-4 to TRBJ1-5; TRBD1 is a possible D gene (5 bases). The CDR3 runs to 13 residues. V lost 7 bases, J lost 6 bases, and 13 bases lay in between. CDR3 region: CASTVGGLQPQHF. DNA of the CDR3: TGTGCCAGCACCGTCGGGGGTCTTCAGCCCCAGCATTTT.

The chain recombines TRBV30 with TRBJ1-1; 7 bases line up with TRBD1. The germline gives CDR1 GTSNPN, CDR2 SVGIG (reference sequence). The CDR3 is made up of 15 amino acids. After removal of 2 bases from V and 3 bases from J, the junction contained 9 bases not matched to a gene. CDR3 sequence reads: CAWSLDQGVDTEAFF. For the CDR3, the DNA is TGTGCCTGGAGTTTGGATCAGGGGGTGGACACTGAAGCTTTCTTT.

V is TRBV4-3 and J is TRBJ1-3; D is ambiguous. This CDR3 comprises 14 residues. V dropped 3 bases and J dropped 0 bases, with 6 bases sitting between them. Germline lookup yields CDR1 LGHNA and CDR2 YSLEER. CDR3: CASSQAHSGNTIYF. The CDR3 region has the DNA TGCGCCAGCAGCCAGGCCCACTCTGGAAACACCATATATTTT.

The genes are TRBV4-3 and TRBJ2-7; weak D call: TRBD2 (5 bases). Germline V gives CDR1 LGHNA, CDR2 YSLEER. The V end was cut by 1 base, the J end by 6 bases, with 13 bases between. This CDR3 has 14 amino acids. For the CDR3, the DNA is TGCGCCAGCAGCCAAGTCCATCTCGAGGGCGAGCAGTACTTC. Amino acid sequence: CASSQVHLEGEQYF.

The rearrangement joins TRBV6-2 or TRBV6-3 to TRBJ1-2; no firm D call. The V end was cut by 6 bases, the J end by 3 bases, with 20 bases between. There are 16 residues in the CDR3. Germline assignment: CDR1 MNHEY and CDR2 SVGEGT. CDR3 residues: CASSPIYSKEDYGYTF. The CDR3 DNA is TGTGCCAGCAGCCCTATCTATTCCAAAGAGGACTATGGCTACACCTTC.

The chain carries TRBV14 and TRBJ2-3; D call uncertain. CDR1 and CDR2 (germline): SGHDN, FVKESK. This CDR3 region has 15 residues. The V end was cut by 0 bases, the J end by 0 bases, with 7 bases between. The CDR3 region is CASSQDYSSTDTQYF. Written as DNA, the CDR3 is TGTGCCAGCAGCCAAGACTACTCTAGCACAGATACGCAGTATTTT.

This sequence joins TRBV5-1 and TRBJ1-4; D gene unclear. The CDR3 is 14 amino acids. V lost 0 bases, J lost 7 bases, and 10 bases lay in between. Germline CDR1 reads SGHRS; CDR2 reads YFSETQ. CDR3 sequence (DNA): TGCGCCAGCAGCTTGGGAGGGTACGGTGAAAAACTGTTTTTT. Its protein is CASSLGGYGEKLFF.

This chain links TRBV15 with TRBJ2-1; D remains ambiguous. There are 14 residues in the CDR3. V lost 0 bases and J lost 6, with 9 bases in between. CDR1 is LNHNV, CDR2 YYDKDF, per germline (reference sequence). The CDR3 loop is CATSRDNSLNEQFF. CDR3 in DNA: TGTGCCACCAGCAGAGATAATAGCCTCAATGAGCAGTTCTTC.

The rearrangement joins TRBV15 to TRBJ2-3; 11 bases agree with TRBD2. Germline V CDR1 and CDR2: LNHNV, YYDKDF (reference sequence). The CDR3 is 15 amino acids. With 3 bases clipped from V and 4 bases from J, the junction kept 3 bases outside the gene matches. DNA of the CDR3: TGTGCCACCAGCAGGATAGCGGGAGGGGCAGATACGCAGTATTTT. It specifies CATSRIAGGADTQYF.

This clone was picked up a small number of times. The V gene is TRBV9, the J gene TRBJ1-1, with D unclear. This CDR3 spans 12 amino acids. Germline CDR1 SGDLS, CDR2 YYNGEE. The V end lost 2 bases, the J end lost 1 base, and 3 bases lay between the germline ends. The CDR3 reads CASSVANTEAFF. The CDR3 coding sequence is TGTGCCAGCAGCGTGGCGAACACTGAAGCTTTCTTT.

The V and J genes are TRBV19 and TRBJ1-1; tentative D call: TRBD1 (5 bases). With 8 bases removed from V and 5 bases from J, the gap between germline ends came to 15 bases. Germline loops: CDR1 LNHDA, CDR2 SQIVND (reference sequence). CDR3 size: 13 residues. Here the CDR3 reads CASLNRLETEAFF. The CDR3, as DNA: TGTGCCAGTCTTAACAGGCTGGAAACTGAAGCTTTCTTT. Full variable domain (missing parts from reference TRBV19 and TRBJ1-1): DGGITQSPKYLFRKEGQNVTLSCEQNLNHDAMYWYRQDPGQGLRLIYYSQIVNDFQKGDIAEGYSVSREKKESFPLTVTSAQKNPTAFYLCASLNRLETEAFFGQGTRLTVV.

V and J are TRBV7-2 and TRBJ1-2, with TRBD1 matching over 12 bases. The CDR3 length is 15 residues. Trimming took 5 bases from V and 5 from J; bases not matched to a gene: 6. The germline V gene has CDR1 SGHTA and CDR2 FQGNSA. The CDR3 spells CASSSGTGGKYGYTF. CDR3 nucleotide sequence: TGTGCCAGCAGCAGTGGGACAGGGGGCAAATATGGCTACACCTTC.

The chain employs TRBV12-3 or TRBV12-4 and TRBJ2-7; 7 bases fit TRBD2. V shed 4 bases and J 2 bases; nucleotides not matched to a gene: 2. CDR3 length: 13 amino acids. CDR3: CASSSSGAYEQYF. The DNA for the CDR3 is TGTGCCAGCAGTTCTAGCGGCGCCTACGAGCAGTACTTC.

The V and J genes are TRBV7-8 and TRBJ1-5; D unclear. From germline, CDR1 is SGHVS and CDR2 FQNEAQ. V was clipped by 5 bases and J by 3 bases, with 20 bases between them. This CDR3 is built from 17 residues. CDR3 bases: TGTGCCAGCAGCATAGGGAGGGCAAATCGCCTCAATCAGCCCCAGCATTTT. It translates to CASSIGRANRLNQPQHF.